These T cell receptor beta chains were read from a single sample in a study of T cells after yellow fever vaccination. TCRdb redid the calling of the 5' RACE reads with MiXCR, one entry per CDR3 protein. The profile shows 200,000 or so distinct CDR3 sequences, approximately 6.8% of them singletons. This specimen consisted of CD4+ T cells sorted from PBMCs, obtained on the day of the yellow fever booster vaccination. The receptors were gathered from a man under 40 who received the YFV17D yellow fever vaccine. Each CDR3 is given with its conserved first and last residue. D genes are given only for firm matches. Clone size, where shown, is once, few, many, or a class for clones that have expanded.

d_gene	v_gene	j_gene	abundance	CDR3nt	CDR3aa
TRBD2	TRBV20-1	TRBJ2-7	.	TGCAGTGCCCTGCCGGGACTAGCGGCCTACGAGCAGTACTTC	CSALPGLAAYEQYF
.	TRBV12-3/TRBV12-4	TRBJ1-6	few	TGTGCCAGCAGTTTGGATCGGGCTAATTCACCCCTCCACTTT	CASSLDRANSPLHF
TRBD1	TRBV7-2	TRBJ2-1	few	TGTGCCAGCAGCCGACCGGGACAGGGGCAGTTCTTC	CASSRPGQGQFF
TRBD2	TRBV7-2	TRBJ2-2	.	TGTGCCAGCAGCCAAGGACTAGCGGGAGTACCCGGGGAGCTGTTTTTT	CASSQGLAGVPGELFF
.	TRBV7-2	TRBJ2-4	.	TGTGCCAGCAGCTTCCCAGACCACATTCAGTACTTC	CASSFPDHIQYF
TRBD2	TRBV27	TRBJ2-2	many	TGTGCCAGCAGTTTAACGACTAGCGGGTTCGCCGGGGAGCTGTTTTTT	CASSLTTSGFAGELFF
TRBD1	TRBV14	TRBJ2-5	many	TGTGCCAGCAGCCCGGGACAGGGAAAAGAGACCCAGTACTTC	CASSPGQGKETQYF
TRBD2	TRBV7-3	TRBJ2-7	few	TGTGCCAGCAGCTCGAAGCGGGAGGGCCGCGACGAGCAGTACTTC	CASSSKREGRDEQYF
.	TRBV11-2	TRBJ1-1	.	TGTGCCAGCAGCTTAGATCTTTTGAGTAACACTGAAGCTTTCTTT	CASSLDLLSNTEAFF
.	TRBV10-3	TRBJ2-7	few	TGTGCCATCAGTGCAGGGAGCTCCTACGAGCAGTACTTC	CAISAGSSYEQYF
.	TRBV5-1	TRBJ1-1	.	TGCGCCAGCAATCCGGGGGAGAACACTGAAGCTTTCTTT	CASNPGENTEAFF
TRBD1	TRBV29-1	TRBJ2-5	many	TGCAGCGTTGTAAGGACGGGACAGAAGCAGGAGACCCAGTACTTC	CSVVRTGQKQETQYF
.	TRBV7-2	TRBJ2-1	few	TGTGCCAGCAGCGTATGGTCCTACAATGAGCAGTTCTTC	CASSVWSYNEQFF
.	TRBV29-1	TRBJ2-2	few	TGCAGCGTTGGGCTAGGCACCTACACGAACACCGGGGAGCTGTTTTTT	CSVGLGTYTNTGELFF
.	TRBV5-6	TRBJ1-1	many	TGTGCCAGCAGCTTAAGCAGCCCCACTGAAGCTTTCTTT	CASSLSSPTEAFF
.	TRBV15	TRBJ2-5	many	TGTGCCACCAGCAGACGGACAGCCCTCCTCCCGGAGACCCAGTACTTC	CATSRRTALLPETQYF
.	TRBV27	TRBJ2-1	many	TGTGCCAGCAGTAACTCAGACAGCATCTATGAGCAGTTCTTC	CASSNSDSIYEQFF